This T cell receptor (beta chain) emerged from a study of T-cell reconstitution after alpha-beta-depleted transplantation in children. The germline gives CDR1 DFQATT, CDR2 SNEGSKA (reference sequence). Trimming cost V 5 bases and J 1 base, with 15 bases left between them. The CDR3 totals 15 residues. Unique molecular identifiers were used in preparing the TCRbeta library. TCRdb reprocessed the PCR reads with MiXCR, giving one entry per CDR3 protein. The sample contains about 610,000 distinct CDR3 sequences, 10% of which appear only once. This chain links TRBV20-1 with TRBJ1-3, with D tentatively TRBD1 (5 bases). The source is a human donor who donated a stem cell graft to a child with acute myeloid leukemia. The material sequenced was PBMCs from the stem cell graft donor, taken from the stem cell graft. The CDR3 DNA is TGCAGTGCTGCGACAGAATGGGGGTCTGGAAACACCATATATTTT. Protein sequence: CSAATEWGSGNTIYF.